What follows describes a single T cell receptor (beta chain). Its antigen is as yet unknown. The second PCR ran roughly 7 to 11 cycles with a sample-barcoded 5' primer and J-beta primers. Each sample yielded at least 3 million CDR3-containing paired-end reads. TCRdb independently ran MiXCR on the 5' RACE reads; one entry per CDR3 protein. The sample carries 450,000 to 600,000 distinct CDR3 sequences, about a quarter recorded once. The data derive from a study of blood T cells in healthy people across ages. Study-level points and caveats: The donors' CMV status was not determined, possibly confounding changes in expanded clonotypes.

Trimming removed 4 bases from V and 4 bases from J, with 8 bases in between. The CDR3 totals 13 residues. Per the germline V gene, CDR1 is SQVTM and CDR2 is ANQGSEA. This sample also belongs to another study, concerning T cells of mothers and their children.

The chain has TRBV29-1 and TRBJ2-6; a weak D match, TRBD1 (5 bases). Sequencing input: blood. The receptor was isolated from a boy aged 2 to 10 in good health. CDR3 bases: TGCAGCGTTGCATGGACAGGGGCCAACGTCCTGACTTTC. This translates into CSVAWTGANVLTF.